This T cell receptor (beta chain) emerged from a study of blood T cell repertoires in COVID-19. Per the study methods: From reference gene primer amplification, estimates of nucleated cell counts were derived. The method was immunoSEQ multiplex PCR; TCRdb's version includes in-frame clones alone and lacks a portion of them. The V and J calls and clone size are taken from that table; D and trimming were inferred from the DNA. The sample records 250,000 to 350,000 clones, roughly 87% being singletons. The CDR3 extends over 13 amino acids. Trimming pared 3 bases from V and 7 bases from J, leaving 10 bases between. Germline loops: CDR1 SGDLS, CDR2 YYNGEE.

The TCR comes from a woman aged 45-59 years who had recovered from COVID-19. This chain connects TRBV9 to TRBJ1-4; D gene uncertain. The sequenced sample was peripheral blood. The CDR3 coding sequence is TGTGCCAGCAGCGCAAGCCCCGGTGAAAAACTGTTTTTT. Protein product: CASSASPGEKLFF.